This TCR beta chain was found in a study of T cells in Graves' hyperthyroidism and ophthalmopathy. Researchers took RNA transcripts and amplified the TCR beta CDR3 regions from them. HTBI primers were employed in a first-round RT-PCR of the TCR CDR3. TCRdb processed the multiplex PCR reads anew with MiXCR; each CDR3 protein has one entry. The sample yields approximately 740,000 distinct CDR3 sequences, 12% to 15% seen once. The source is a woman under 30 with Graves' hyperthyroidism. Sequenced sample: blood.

Written as DNA, the CDR3 is TGCAGCGTTGTGCTAGCCCGGACAGATACGCAGTATTTT. Amino acid sequence: CSVVLARTDTQYF. V is TRBV29-1 and J is TRBJ2-3; D may be TRBD2 (5 bases). Germline lookup yields CDR1 SQVTM and CDR2 ANQGSEA. Trimming shortened V by 4 bases and J by 3 bases, and 11 bases separated the two germline ends. The CDR3 is made up of 13 amino acids.